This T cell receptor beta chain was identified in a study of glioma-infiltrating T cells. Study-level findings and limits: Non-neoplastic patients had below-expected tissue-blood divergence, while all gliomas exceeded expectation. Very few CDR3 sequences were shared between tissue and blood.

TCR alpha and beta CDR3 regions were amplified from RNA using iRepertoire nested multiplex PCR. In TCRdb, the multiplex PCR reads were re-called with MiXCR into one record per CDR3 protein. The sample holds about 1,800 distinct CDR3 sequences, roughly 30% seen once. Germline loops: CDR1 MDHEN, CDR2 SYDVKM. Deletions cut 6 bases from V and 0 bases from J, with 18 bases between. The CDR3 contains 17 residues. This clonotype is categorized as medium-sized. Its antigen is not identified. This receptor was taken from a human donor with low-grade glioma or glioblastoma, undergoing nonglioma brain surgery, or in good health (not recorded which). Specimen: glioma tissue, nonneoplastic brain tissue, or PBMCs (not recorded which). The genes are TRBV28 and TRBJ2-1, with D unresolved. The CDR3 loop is CASSPRMTASSYNEQFF. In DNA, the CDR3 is TGTGCCAGCAGCCCTCGTATGACGGCTAGCTCCTACAATGAGCAGTTCTTC.